This T cell receptor beta chain was recovered during a study of OX40 agonist ivuxolimab in advanced cancers. Whole-study context: Partial responses were achieved by three patients: one hepatocellular carcinoma, two cutaneous melanoma.

This CDR3 spans 16 amino acids. Per germline, CDR1 SGDLS and CDR2 YYNGEE. The V and J ends lost 2 bases and 2 bases, in that order; junction bases with no gene match: 2. Systemic immunosuppression or autoimmune disease history was grounds to exclude patients. Clones were sequenced by immunoSEQ multiplex PCR, and TCRdb holds only the in-frame ones, with some missing. The table has tens of thousands of clones, around 84% seen once. Here the sequenced sample was CD4+ or CD8+ T cells sorted from blood, taken in a trial of the OX40 agonist ivuxolimab. This clonotype was sampled from an adult with an advanced solid tumor such as melanoma, head and neck, liver or kidney cancer. J is TRBJ2-2 and V is TRBV9; the match to TRBD1 covers 11 bases. The CDR3 coding sequence is TGTGCCAGCAGCGTGCGGACAGGGGGCAACACCGGGGAGCTGTTTTTT. Translating gives CASSVRTGGNTGELFF.